Below, one TCR beta chain is given with its context. The ends lost 2 bases at V and 6 bases at J; junction bases unmatched: 11. CDR1 LNHDA and CDR2 SQIVND come from the germline V gene (reference sequence). CDR3 length equals 16 residues. The sample is drawn from a study of shared clonotypes between healthy human individuals. The donor cohort consisted entirely of Caucasian adults residing in Nashville, Tennessee. The assay was immunoSEQ multiplex PCR, and TCRdb's table has in-frame clones only and misses some. The repertoire consists of about 1.1 million clones, with 75% to 85% occurring once and the leading ten covering more than 0.5%.

The chain recombines TRBV19 with TRBJ2-7; the match to TRBD2 covers 9 bases. The clonotype originates from a man in his late teens or twenties in good health. Some clones in this sample may be carry-over from other donors' samples. The sample was memory CD4+ T cells from PBMCs. Subset here: CD45RA-negative fraction. CDR3 sequence reads: CASSIYGSGREGEQYF. The CDR3 DNA reads TGTGCCAGTAGTATATATGGTAGCGGGAGAGAAGGCGAGCAGTACTTC.